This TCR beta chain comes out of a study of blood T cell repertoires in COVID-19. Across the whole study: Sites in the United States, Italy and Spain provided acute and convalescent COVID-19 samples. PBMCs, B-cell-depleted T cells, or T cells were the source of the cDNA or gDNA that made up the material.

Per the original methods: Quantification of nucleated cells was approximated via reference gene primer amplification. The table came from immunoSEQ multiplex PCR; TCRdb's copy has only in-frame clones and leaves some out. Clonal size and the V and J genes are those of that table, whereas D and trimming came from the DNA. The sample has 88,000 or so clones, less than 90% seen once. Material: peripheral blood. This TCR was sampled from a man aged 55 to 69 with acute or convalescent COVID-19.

CDR3 sequence reads: CASSLNSGTGYQKLFF. The CDR3, as DNA: TGTGCCAGCAGTCTAAACTCCGGGACAGGGTATCAAAAACTGTTTTTT. This rearrangement joins TRBV25-1 to TRBJ1-4; TRBD1 agrees at 9 bases. Germline V lookup: CDR1 MGHDK, CDR2 SYGVNS. The length of the CDR3 is 16 residues. Trimming removed 5 bases from V and 9 bases from J; junction bases left unmatched: 13.